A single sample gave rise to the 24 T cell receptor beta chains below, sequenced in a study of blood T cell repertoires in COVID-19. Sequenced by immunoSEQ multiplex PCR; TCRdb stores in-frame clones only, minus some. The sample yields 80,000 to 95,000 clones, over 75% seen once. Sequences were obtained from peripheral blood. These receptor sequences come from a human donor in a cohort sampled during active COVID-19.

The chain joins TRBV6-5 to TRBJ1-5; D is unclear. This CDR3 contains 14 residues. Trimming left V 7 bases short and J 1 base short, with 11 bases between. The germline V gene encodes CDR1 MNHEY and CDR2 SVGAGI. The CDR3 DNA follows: TGTGCCAGCAAGCGGGCAGTGAGCAATCAGCCCCAGCATTTT. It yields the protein CASKRAVSNQPQHF.

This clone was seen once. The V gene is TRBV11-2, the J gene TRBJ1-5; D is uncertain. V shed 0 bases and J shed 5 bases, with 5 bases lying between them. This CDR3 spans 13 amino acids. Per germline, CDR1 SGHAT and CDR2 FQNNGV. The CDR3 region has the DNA TGTGCCAGCAGCTTAGAGAGGGATCAGCCCCAGCATTTT. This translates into CASSLERDQPQHF.

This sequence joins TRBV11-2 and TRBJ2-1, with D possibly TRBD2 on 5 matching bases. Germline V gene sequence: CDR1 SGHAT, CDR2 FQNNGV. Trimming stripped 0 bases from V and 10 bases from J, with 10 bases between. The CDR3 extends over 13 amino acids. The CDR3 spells CASSLDREKEQFF. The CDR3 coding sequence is TGTGCCAGCAGCTTAGATAGGGAGAAAGAGCAGTTCTTC. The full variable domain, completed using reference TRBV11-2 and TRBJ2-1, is EAGVAQSPRYKIIEKRQSVAFWCNPISGHATLYWYQQILGQGPKLLIQFQNNGVVDDSQLPKDRFSAERLKGVDSTLKIQPAKLEDSAVYLCASSLDREKEQFFGPGTRLTVL.

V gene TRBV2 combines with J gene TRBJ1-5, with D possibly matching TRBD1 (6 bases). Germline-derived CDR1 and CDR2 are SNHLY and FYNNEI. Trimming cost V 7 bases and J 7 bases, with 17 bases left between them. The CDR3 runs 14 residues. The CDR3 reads CASTEQGGHQPQHF. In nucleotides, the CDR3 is TGTGCCAGCACCGAACAGGGAGGGCACCAGCCCCAGCATTTT.

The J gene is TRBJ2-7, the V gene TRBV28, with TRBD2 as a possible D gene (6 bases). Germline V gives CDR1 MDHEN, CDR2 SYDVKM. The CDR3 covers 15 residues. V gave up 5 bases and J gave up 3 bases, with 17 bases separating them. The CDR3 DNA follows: TGTGCCAGCAGTGCTTTGACTGCGGGGAACTACGAGCAGTACTTC. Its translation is CASSALTAGNYEQYF.

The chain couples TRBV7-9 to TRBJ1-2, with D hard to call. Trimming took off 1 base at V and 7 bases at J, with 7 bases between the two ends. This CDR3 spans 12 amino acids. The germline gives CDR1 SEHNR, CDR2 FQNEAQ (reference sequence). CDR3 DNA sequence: TGTGCCAGCAGCTTAGAGAGTAGTGGCTACACCTTC. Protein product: CASSLESSGYTF.

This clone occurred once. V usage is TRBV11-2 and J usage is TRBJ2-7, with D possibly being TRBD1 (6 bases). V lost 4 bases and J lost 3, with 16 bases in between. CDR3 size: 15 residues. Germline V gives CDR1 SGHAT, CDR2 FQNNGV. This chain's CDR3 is CASSWSGASGYEQYF. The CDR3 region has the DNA TGTGCCAGCAGCTGGTCAGGGGCCTCGGGCTACGAGCAGTACTTC. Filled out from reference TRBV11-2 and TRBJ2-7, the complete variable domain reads EAGVAQSPRYKIIEKRQSVAFWCNPISGHATLYWYQQILGQGPKLLIQFQNNGVVDDSQLPKDRFSAERLKGVDSTLKIQPAKLEDSAVYLCASSWSGASGYEQYFGPGTRLTVT.

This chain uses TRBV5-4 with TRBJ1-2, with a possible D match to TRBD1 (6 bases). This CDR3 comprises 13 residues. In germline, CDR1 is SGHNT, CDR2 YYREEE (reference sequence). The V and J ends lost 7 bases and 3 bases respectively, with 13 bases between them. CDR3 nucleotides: TGTGCCAGCCAGCCCACAGGGTACTATGGCTACACCTTC. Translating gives CASQPTGYYGYTF.

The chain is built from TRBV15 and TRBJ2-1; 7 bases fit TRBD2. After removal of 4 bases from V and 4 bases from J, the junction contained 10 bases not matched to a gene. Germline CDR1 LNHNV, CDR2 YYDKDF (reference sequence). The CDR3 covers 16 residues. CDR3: CATSKSSGTLYNEQFF. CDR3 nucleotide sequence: TGTGCCACCAGCAAGTCCAGCGGGACCTTATACAATGAGCAGTTCTTC.

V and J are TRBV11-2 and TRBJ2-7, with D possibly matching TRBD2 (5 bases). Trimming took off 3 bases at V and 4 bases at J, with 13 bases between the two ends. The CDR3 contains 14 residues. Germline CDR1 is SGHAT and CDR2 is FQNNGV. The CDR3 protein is CASSFGERSYEQYF. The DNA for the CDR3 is TGTGCCAGCAGCTTTGGAGAGCGGTCTTACGAGCAGTACTTC.

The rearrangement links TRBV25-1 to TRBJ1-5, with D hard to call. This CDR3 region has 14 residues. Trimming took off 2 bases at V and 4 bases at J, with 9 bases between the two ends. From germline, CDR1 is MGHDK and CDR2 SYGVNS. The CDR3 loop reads CASSEGLTNQPQHF. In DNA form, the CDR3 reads TGTGCCAGCAGTGAAGGTTTAACTAATCAGCCCCAGCATTTT.

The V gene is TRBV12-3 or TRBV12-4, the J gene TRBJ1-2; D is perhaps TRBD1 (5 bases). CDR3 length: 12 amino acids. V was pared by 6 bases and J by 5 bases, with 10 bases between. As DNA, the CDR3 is TGTGCCAGCAGCTTGGGGCATTATGGCTACACCTTC. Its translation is CASSLGHYGYTF.

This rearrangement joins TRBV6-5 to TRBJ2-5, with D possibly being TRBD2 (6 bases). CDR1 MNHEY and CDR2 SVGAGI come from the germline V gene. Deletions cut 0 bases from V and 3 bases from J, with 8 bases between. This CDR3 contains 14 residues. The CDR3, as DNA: TGTGCCAGCAGTTACTCGGACTACAAAGAGACCCAGTACTTC. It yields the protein CASSYSDYKETQYF.

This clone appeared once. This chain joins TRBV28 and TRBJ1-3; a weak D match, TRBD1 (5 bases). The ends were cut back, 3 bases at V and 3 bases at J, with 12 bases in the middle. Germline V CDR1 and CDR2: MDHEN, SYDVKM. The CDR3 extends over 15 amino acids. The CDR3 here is CASSFGAGGGNTIYF. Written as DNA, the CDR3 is TGTGCCAGCAGTTTCGGGGCGGGAGGTGGAAACACCATATATTTT.

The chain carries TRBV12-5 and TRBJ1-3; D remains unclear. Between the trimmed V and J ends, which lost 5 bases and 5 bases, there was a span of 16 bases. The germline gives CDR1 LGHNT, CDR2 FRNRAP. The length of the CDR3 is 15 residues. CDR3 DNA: TGTGCTAGTGGTCCCCTCGCGGCGATGAGAAACACCATATATTTT. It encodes CASGPLAAMRNTIYF.

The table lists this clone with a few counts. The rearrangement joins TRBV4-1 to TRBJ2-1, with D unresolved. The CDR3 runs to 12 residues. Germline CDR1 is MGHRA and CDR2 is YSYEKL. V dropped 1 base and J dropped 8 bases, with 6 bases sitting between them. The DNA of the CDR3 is TGCGCCAGCAGCCAAGTCCGGGATGAGCAGTTCTTC. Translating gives CASSQVRDEQFF.

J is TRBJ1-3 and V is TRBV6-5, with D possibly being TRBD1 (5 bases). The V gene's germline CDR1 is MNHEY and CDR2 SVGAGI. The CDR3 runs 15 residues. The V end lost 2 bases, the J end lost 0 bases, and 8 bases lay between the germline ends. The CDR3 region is CASSYGAVSGNTIYF. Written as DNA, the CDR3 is TGTGCCAGCAGTTACGGGGCAGTCTCTGGAAACACCATATATTTT.

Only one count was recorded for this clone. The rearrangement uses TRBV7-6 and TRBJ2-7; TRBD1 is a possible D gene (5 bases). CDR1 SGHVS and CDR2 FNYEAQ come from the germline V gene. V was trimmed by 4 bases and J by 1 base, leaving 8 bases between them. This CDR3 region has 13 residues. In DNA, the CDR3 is TGTGCCAGCAGCTCGGACAATTCCTACGAGCAGTACTTC. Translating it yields CASSSDNSYEQYF.

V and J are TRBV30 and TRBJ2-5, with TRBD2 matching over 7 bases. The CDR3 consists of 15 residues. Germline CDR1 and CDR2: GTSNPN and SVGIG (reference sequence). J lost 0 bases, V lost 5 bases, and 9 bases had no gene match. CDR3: CAWGYLGRDQETQYF. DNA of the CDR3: TGTGCCTGGGGATACTTAGGGAGGGACCAAGAGACCCAGTACTTC.

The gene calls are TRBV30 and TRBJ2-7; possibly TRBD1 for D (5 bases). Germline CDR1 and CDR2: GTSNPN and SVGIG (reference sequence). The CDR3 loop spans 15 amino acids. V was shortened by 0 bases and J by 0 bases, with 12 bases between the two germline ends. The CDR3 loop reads CAWSVQVQISYEQYF. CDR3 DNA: TGTGCCTGGAGTGTACAGGTACAAATCTCCTACGAGCAGTACTTC.

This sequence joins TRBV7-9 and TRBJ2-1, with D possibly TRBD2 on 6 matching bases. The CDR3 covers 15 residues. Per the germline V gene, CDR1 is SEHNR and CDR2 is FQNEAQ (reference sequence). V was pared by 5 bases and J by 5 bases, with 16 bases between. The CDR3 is CASSAPGTGNNEQFF. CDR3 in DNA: TGTGCCAGCAGCGCTCCCGGGACTGGGAACAATGAGCAGTTCTTC.

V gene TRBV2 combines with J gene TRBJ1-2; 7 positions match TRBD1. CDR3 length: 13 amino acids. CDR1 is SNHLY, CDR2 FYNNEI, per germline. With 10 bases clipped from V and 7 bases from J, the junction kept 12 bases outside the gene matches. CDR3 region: CATLQTGNSGYTF. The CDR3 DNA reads TGTGCCACCCTCCAGACAGGGAATAGTGGCTACACCTTC.

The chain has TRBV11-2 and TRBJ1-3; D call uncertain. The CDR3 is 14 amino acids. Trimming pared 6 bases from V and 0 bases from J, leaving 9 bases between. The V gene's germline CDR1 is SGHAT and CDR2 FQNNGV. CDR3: CASRYTASGNTIYF. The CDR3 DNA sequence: TGTGCCAGCAGATACACAGCCTCTGGAAACACCATATATTTT.

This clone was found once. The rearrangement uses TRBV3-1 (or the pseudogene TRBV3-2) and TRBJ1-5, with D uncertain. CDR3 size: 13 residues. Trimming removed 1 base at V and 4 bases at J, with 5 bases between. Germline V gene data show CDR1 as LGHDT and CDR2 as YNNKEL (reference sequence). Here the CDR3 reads CASSQAENQPQHF. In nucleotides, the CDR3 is TGTGCCAGCAGCCAAGCAGAAAATCAGCCCCAGCATTTT.